Shown below are 27 T cell receptor beta chains from a single sample sequenced in a study of blood T cell repertoires in COVID-19. The table came from immunoSEQ multiplex PCR; TCRdb's copy has only in-frame clones and leaves some out. The sample comprises a few hundred thousand clones, 80% to 90% of which are singletons, and more than 0.8% rests with the top ten. Sequencing was carried out using PBMCs or T cells enriched from blood (not recorded which). These receptors originate from a young man who had recovered from COVID-19.

The chain has TRBV11-2 and TRBJ1-6; perhaps TRBD1 as D (6 bases). The CDR3 is 14 amino acids. Germline V gives CDR1 SGHAT, CDR2 FQNNGV. Deletions cut 5 bases from V and 5 bases from J, with 10 bases between. The DNA of the CDR3 is TGTGCCAGCAGCCCCACAGGGAATAATTCACCCCTCCACTTT. Its protein product is CASSPTGNNSPLHF.

CDR3 residues: CASSEDRWRETQYF. CDR3 in DNA: TGTGCCAGCAGTGAAGACAGGTGGCGAGAGACCCAGTACTTC. The chain uses TRBV6-1 and TRBJ2-5, with a weak D call TRBD1 (5 bases). From germline, CDR1 is MNHNS and CDR2 SASEGT. The CDR3 contains 14 residues. V lost 1 base, J lost 4 bases, and 10 bases lay in between.

This rearrangement joins TRBV7-2 to TRBJ2-7, with 7 positions matching TRBD1. This CDR3 spans 14 amino acids. Trimming removed 5 bases from V and 5 bases from J; junction bases left unmatched: 9. Per germline, CDR1 SGHTA and CDR2 FQGNSA. The CDR3 DNA is TGTGCCAGCAGCCTCCGACAGGGTCGAAACGAGCAGTACTTC. Its translation: CASSLRQGRNEQYF.

The gene calls are TRBV18 and TRBJ2-7; D might be TRBD1 (5 bases). V was clipped by 2 bases and J by 1 base, with 9 bases between them. Germline CDR1 is KGHSH and CDR2 is LQKENI. This CDR3 has 14 residues. CDR3 region: CASSPGARSYEQYF. The CDR3 coding sequence is TGTGCCAGCTCACCAGGGGCGAGGTCCTACGAGCAGTACTTC.

This clone occurred once. This chain connects TRBV28 to TRBJ1-2, with D hard to call. Per the germline V gene, CDR1 is MDHEN and CDR2 is SYDVKM. Trimming pared 2 bases from V and 13 bases from J, leaving 14 bases between. CDR3 length equals 12 residues. The CDR3 DNA reads TGTGCCAGCAGTTTAGGAGAGGGCCTCGGCACCTTC. Translation: CASSLGEGLGTF.

The chain joins TRBV12-3 or TRBV12-4 to TRBJ2-7; D is perhaps TRBD1 (6 bases). The V end lost 5 bases, the J end lost 2 bases, and 10 bases lay between the germline ends. CDR3 length: 13 residues. The CDR3 bases are TGTGCCAGCAGTCCAGGGGTCACCTACGAGCAGTACTTC. Translated, it gives CASSPGVTYEQYF.

This chain uses TRBV7-2 with TRBJ2-7, with 7 nucleotides matching TRBD2. This CDR3 has 14 residues. The germline V gene encodes CDR1 SGHTA and CDR2 FQGNSA. The V and J ends lost 4 bases and 0 bases, in that order; junction bases with no gene match: 3. The CDR3 DNA sequence: TGTGCCAGCAGCTCTAGGACTAGCTCCTACGAGCAGTACTTC. Translating gives CASSSRTSSYEQYF.

This clone was observed a few times. The chain has TRBV6-5 and TRBJ2-7, with 9 bases lining up with TRBD1. The CDR3 sequence is 16 residues long. The V gene end was trimmed by 0 bases and the J gene end by 3 bases; junction bases not matched to a gene: 6. Looked up from germline, CDR1 is MNHEY and CDR2 is SVGAGI. Written as DNA, the CDR3 is TGTGCCAGCAGTTACTCCCCCGGGACAGGGTTCTACGAGCAGTACTTC. Translated, it gives CASSYSPGTGFYEQYF.

The gene calls are TRBV10-3 and TRBJ2-7; 8 bases map to TRBD2. Per germline, CDR1 ENHRY and CDR2 SYGVKD. The CDR3 is 12 amino acids. The V gene end was trimmed by 7 bases and the J gene end by 7 bases; junction bases not matched to a gene: 6. CDR3 in amino acids: CAITGGGQEQYF. The DNA for the CDR3 is TGTGCCATCACGGGCGGGGGGCAGGAGCAGTACTTC.

In the case of this clone: At one boundary the junction diverges from the germline segment, which might be a read error. This chain links TRBV14 with TRBJ1-4; D possibly corresponds to TRBD1 (5 bases). CDR1 and CDR2 (germline): SGHDN, FVKESK. CDR3 length: 16 amino acids. In DNA, the CDR3 is TGTGCCACCAGCCAAGGAACGACGGGGGGGTACGAAAAACTGTTTTTT. Amino acids: CATSQGTTGGYEKLFF.

The chain joins TRBV24-1 to TRBJ1-5; TRBD1 matches at 10 bases. Trimming cost V 4 bases and J 0 bases; bases outside gene matches: 8. The CDR3 runs 18 residues. Germline loops: CDR1 KGHDR, CDR2 SFDVKD. The CDR3 region is CATSDSGTGAYSNQPQHF. As DNA, the CDR3 is TGTGCCACCAGTGACTCCGGGACAGGGGCCTATAGCAATCAGCCCCAGCATTTT.

V and J are TRBV5-4 and TRBJ1-1, with 8 positions matching TRBD1. The trim removed 5 bases at V and 6 bases at J, leaving 9 bases unmatched. Per the germline V gene, CDR1 is SGHNT and CDR2 is YYREEE (reference sequence). The CDR3 length is 14 residues. CDR3 in DNA: TGTGCCAGCAGTACGACAGGGGTAGGTGCTGAAGCTTTCTTT. It yields the protein CASSTTGVGAEAFF.

V usage is TRBV5-1 and J usage is TRBJ2-1; perhaps TRBD2 as D (5 bases). This CDR3 contains 13 residues. Trimming took 2 bases from V and 5 from J, leaving 8 bases between them. From germline, CDR1 is SGHRS and CDR2 YFSETQ. DNA for the CDR3: TGCGCCAGCAGCTTTTTAGCGAACAATGAGCAGTTCTTC. Its translation: CASSFLANNEQFF.

The chain uses TRBV3-1 (or the pseudogene TRBV3-2) and TRBJ1-6; no clear D gene. The germline V and J ends were trimmed by 0 bases and 5 bases, with 14 bases remaining between them. The CDR3 is 17 residues long. Germline CDR1 is LGHDT and CDR2 is YNNKEL (reference sequence). Written as DNA, the CDR3 is TGTGCCAGCAGCCAAGAGGGTTCGGGTGCCGATAATTCACCCCTCCACTTT. Its translation: CASSQEGSGADNSPLHF.

V gene TRBV7-9 combines with J gene TRBJ2-2; no clear D. The CDR3 contains 15 residues. Deletions cut 2 bases from V and 5 bases from J, with 12 bases between. Germline V CDR1 and CDR2: SEHNR, FQNEAQ (reference sequence). CDR3 region: CASSLLFPETGELFF. In nucleotides, the CDR3 is TGTGCCAGCAGCTTACTTTTCCCGGAGACCGGGGAGCTGTTTTTT. Supplemented by reference TRBV7-9 and TRBJ2-2, the full variable domain reads DTGVSQNPRHKITKRGQNVTFRCDPISEHNRLYWYRQTLGQGPEFLTYFQNEAQLEKSRLLSDRFSAERPKGSFSTLEIQRTEQGDSAMYLCASSLLFPETGELFFGEGSRLTVL.

The table lists this clone with a count of one. The V call is TRBV12-3 or TRBV12-4, the J call TRBJ1-2, with a weak D call TRBD1 (5 bases). The CDR3 consists of 13 residues. V lost 6 bases to trimming and J lost 5 bases, with 13 bases between them. The CDR3 here is CASRDSGAYGYTF. DNA for the CDR3: TGTGCCAGCAGAGACAGTGGGGCGTATGGCTACACCTTC.

The chain joins TRBV19 to TRBJ1-6, with D unresolved. The V gene lost 5 bases and the J gene lost 10 bases, with 18 bases spanning the gap. In germline, CDR1 is LNHDA, CDR2 SQIVND (reference sequence). The CDR3 has 15 residues. The CDR3 sequence is CASSPGSGLSSPLHF. The CDR3 nucleotides are TGTGCCAGTAGTCCGGGGTCCGGGCTGAGCTCACCCCTCCACTTT.

CDR3: CASSLGGLGNTIYF. The CDR3 coding sequence is TGCGCCAGCAGCTTGGGGGGGCTCGGGAACACCATATATTTT. The V gene is TRBV5-1, the J gene TRBJ1-3, with D maybe TRBD1 (6 bases). The CDR3 spans 14 residues. V shed 0 bases and J shed 7 bases, with 11 bases lying between them. Germline-derived CDR1 and CDR2 are SGHRS and YFSETQ.

The rearrangement joins TRBV27 to TRBJ1-1, with D possibly matching TRBD1 (5 bases). Germline V lookup: CDR1 MNHEY, CDR2 SMNVEV (reference sequence). The V end was cut by 0 bases, the J end by 5 bases, with 13 bases between. The CDR3 is 15 amino acids. Here the CDR3 reads CASSLSFRVRTEAFF. In nucleotides, the CDR3 is TGTGCCAGCAGTTTATCATTCAGGGTAAGAACTGAAGCTTTCTTT.

The V and J genes are TRBV9 and TRBJ2-2; D uncertain. Deletions cut 2 bases from V and 0 bases from J, with 11 bases between. In germline, CDR1 is SGDLS, CDR2 YYNGEE. The CDR3 contains 16 residues. The CDR3 sequence is CASSVKWQANTGELFF. The DNA of the CDR3 is TGTGCCAGCAGCGTGAAGTGGCAAGCGAACACCGGGGAGCTGTTTTTT.

The chain joins TRBV19 to TRBJ1-3, with D maybe TRBD1 (5 bases). The CDR3 length is 14 residues. CDR1 LNHDA and CDR2 SQIVND come from the germline V gene (reference sequence). The V end lost 8 bases, the J end lost 0 bases, and 11 bases lay between the germline ends. The CDR3: CASSPGHSGNTIYF. The CDR3 DNA follows: TGTGCCAGTTCGCCAGGACACTCTGGAAACACCATATATTTT.

V gene TRBV7-9 combines with J gene TRBJ1-1; no definite D call. The ends were cut back, 8 bases at V and 6 bases at J, with 7 bases in the middle. Germline V gene lookup returns CDR1 SEHNR and CDR2 FQNEAQ (reference sequence). The CDR3 runs 10 residues. The CDR3 here is CASGLAEAFF. CDR3 nucleotides: TGTGCCAGCGGGCTGGCTGAAGCTTTCTTT.

V is TRBV25-1 and J is TRBJ1-1, with 7 bases that match TRBD1. The CDR3 covers 13 residues. V shed 7 bases, J shed 3 bases, and the junction held 5 bases outside the gene matches. In germline, CDR1 is MGHDK, CDR2 SYGVNS. CDR3 nucleotides: TGTGCCAGCATGGAAACAGGGGACACTGAAGCTTTCTTT. This sequence encodes CASMETGDTEAFF.

This CDR3 is CASRHLSYNSPLHF. The CDR3 region has the DNA TGTGCCAGCAGACACCTCTCCTATAATTCACCCCTCCACTTT. V usage is TRBV27 and J usage is TRBJ1-6; D unresolved. V lost 6 bases to trimming and J lost 0 bases, with 6 bases between them. Germline V CDR1 and CDR2: MNHEY, SMNVEV (reference sequence). The CDR3 contains 14 residues.

The gene calls are TRBV27 and TRBJ2-7; TRBD2 aligns across 9 bases. The CDR3 extends over 13 amino acids. Trimming at V came to 3 bases and at J to 7 bases, leaving 4 bases not matched to a gene. Germline V gene sequence: CDR1 MNHEY, CDR2 SMNVEV (reference sequence). The DNA of the CDR3 is TGTGCCAGCAGTTTTAGCGGGAGATGGGAGCAGTACTTC. It encodes CASSFSGRWEQYF.

This clone was observed a handful of times. The chain has TRBV5-1 and TRBJ1-1; 10 nucleotides align to TRBD1. CDR3 length: 16 amino acids. V dropped 0 bases and J dropped 0; count of bases not matched to a gene: 2. The germline V gene has CDR1 SGHRS and CDR2 YFSETQ. The CDR3 is CASSLGGQGLNTEAFF. CDR3 bases: TGCGCCAGCAGCTTGGGGGGACAGGGGTTGAACACTGAAGCTTTCTTT.

This chain connects TRBV5-6 to TRBJ2-3; 10 positions match TRBD1. Trimming cost V 6 bases and J 4 bases; bases outside gene matches: 8. The CDR3 consists of 15 residues. Per germline, CDR1 SGHDT and CDR2 YYEEEE. The CDR3 bases are TGTGCCAGCAACCGGGGACAGGGGAGGGCAGATACGCAGTATTTT. Protein product: CASNRGQGRADTQYF. Full variable domain (remainder filled in from reference TRBV5-6 and TRBJ2-3): DAGVTQSPTHLIKTRGQQVTLRCSPKSGHDTVSWYQQALGQGPQFIFQYYEEEERQRGNFPDRFSGHQFPNYSSELNVNALLLGDSALYLCASNRGQGRADTQYFGPGTRLTVL.